This TCR beta chain was identified during a study of blood T cell repertoires in COVID-19 (dated by TCRdb to 2020 to 2022). For the wider study: Samples covering the acute and convalescent phases of COVID-19 were provided by collaborators in the United States, Italy and Spain. The material from the prospective study consisted of cDNA or gDNA derived from T cells, B-cell-depleted T cells, or PBMCs. Subjects who had been exposed to COVID-19, were actively infected with it, or had recovered from it provided the deeply sampled blood TCRbeta repertoires that made up the dataset. The repertoires were released in a freely available public database meant as a resource for research on the immune response to SARS-CoV-2. Samples came from the ongoing ImmuneRACE study (first 160 participants) plus 1,254 subjects from 6 global collaborators. Sample metadata almost always included a de-identified subject ID, COVID-19 status, age in years and sex. HLA class I and class II types, where available, came from metadata supplied by the sample provider rather than from assay-based typing. On the study overall, not on this receptor specifically: Clinical and demographic metadata were provided uncurated, with the amount varying by source and participant.

Samples from volunteer blood donors who had recovered from COVID-19 were contributed by a second Seattle source. The collaborating institutions used their own protocols to collect whole blood in K2EDTA tubes. For TCRbeta analysis, collaborators shipped samples in one of three forms: frozen whole blood, isolated PBMCs, or DNA extracted from either of those sample types. The immunoSEQ Assay, a bias-controlled multiplex PCR, was used to amplify TCRbeta CDR3 regions from genomic DNA. The study's own analysis went as follows. The number of nucleated cells in each sample was estimated by amplification of reference gene primers within the assay. To quantify the absolute abundance of each unique TCRbeta CDR3 rearrangement, sequence reads were collapsed and filtered. For each sample, productive Simpson clonality was calculated by taking the square root of Simpson's diversity index across productive rearrangements. Drawn from immuneACCESS, this table holds only the in-frame rearrangements with V and J called that TCRdb kept. Clones are partly lost; checked studies trace under half to an unresolved V gene and leave the rest unexplained. The D gene and trimming were derived from the DNA, and the V and J assignments and clone size from that table. In all, the sample holds 250,000 to 350,000 clones, and around 90% of those were seen once. The ten biggest clones cover 0.94% of the sample.

Taken from cysteine to phenylalanine, the CDR3 has 15 residues. This entry keeps only the CDR3 DNA: 45 bases, framed from base 1. As encoded in the germline V gene, CDR1 is MNHEY while CDR2 is SVGAGI. Trimmed from V: 4 bases; trimmed from J: 4 bases; junction bases lacking a gene match: 6. Notes on this clone: No cognate antigen has been identified for it. Base qualities are not provided; no much larger clone lies one nucleotide away.

The sequenced material came from peripheral blood. Here the chain combines TRBV6-5 and TRBJ2-7, with 11 bases matching TRBD1. This receptor was taken from a woman aged 35 to 49 who had recovered from COVID-19. The CDR3 corresponds to CASSSWDRGVYEQYF. The sequence in DNA is TGTGCCAGCAGTTCCTGGGACAGGGGGGTTTACGAGCAGTACTTC.